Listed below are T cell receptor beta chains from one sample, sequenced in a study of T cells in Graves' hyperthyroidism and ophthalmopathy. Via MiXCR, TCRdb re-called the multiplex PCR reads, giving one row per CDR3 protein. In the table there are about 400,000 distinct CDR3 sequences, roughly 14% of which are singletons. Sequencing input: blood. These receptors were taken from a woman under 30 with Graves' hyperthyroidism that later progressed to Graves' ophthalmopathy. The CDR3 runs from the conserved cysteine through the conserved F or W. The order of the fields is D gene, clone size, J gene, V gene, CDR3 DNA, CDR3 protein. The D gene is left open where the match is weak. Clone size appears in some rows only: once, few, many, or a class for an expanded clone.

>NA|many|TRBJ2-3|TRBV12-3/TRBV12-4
TGTGCCAGCAACTCCCTGACTACCGACACAGATACGCAGTATTTT
CASNSLTTDTDTQYF
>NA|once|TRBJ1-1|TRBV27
TGTGCCAGCAGCCTTAACACCGGGGGGAACACTGAAGCTTTCTTT
CASSLNTGGNTEAFF
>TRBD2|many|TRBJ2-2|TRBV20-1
TGCAGTGCTAGGGATCTAGCGGGCACCGGGGAGCTGTTTTTT
CSARDLAGTGELFF
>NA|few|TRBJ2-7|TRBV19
TGTGCCAGTAGTATAGCTAACCCGGGCACCTACGAGCAGTACTTC
CASSIANPGTYEQYF
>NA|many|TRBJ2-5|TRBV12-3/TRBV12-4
TGTGCCAGCAGTTTTGGTTCTGGAAAAGAGACCCAGTACTTC
CASSFGSGKETQYF
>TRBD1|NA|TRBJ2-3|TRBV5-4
TGTGCCAGCAGCTTGAAGGCAACAGGGGGAGCAGATACGCAGTATTTT
CASSLKATGGADTQYF
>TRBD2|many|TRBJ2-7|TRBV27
TGTGCCAGCAGTAGTCTAGCGGGAGTAAACGACTACGAGCAGTACTTC
CASSSLAGVNDYEQYF
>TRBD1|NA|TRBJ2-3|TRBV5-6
TGTGCCAGCAGCTTCACATATCCGCCGGGACAGGGGGCTTCAGATACGCAGTATTTT
CASSFTYPPGQGASDTQYF
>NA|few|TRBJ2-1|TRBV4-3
TGCGCCAGCAGCCAAGGAAACGCTCTGAGCTCCTACAATGAGCAGTTCTTC
CASSQGNALSSYNEQFF
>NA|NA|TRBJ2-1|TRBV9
TGTGCCAGCAGCGTAGATAGCTTCTTAAATGAGCAGTTCTTC
CASSVDSFLNEQFF
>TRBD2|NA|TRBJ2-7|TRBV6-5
TGTGCCAGCAGTTACTCGAGCGGGGGGAGCTCCTACGAGCAGTACTTC
CASSYSSGGSSYEQYF
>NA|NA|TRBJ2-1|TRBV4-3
TGCGCCAGCAGCCCCTCTCCGAGGGGGGGTTCCTACAATGAGCAGTTCTTC
CASSPSPRGGSYNEQFF
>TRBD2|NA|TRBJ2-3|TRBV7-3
TGTGCCAGCAGCCTCACCACGGGACTAACAGATACGCAGTATTTT
CASSLTTGLTDTQYF
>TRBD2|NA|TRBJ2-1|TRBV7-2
TGTGCCAGCAGCGTAGAAGCGGGATTTGAGCAGTTCTTC
CASSVEAGFEQFF
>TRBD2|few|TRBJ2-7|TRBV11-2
TGTGCCAGCAGCCTGAGCGGGAGTAGTGAGCAGTACTTC
CASSLSGSSEQYF
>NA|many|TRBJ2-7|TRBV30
TGTGCCTGGAGTGCGTTCGTAAGGGACGGGAATTCCTACGAGCAGTACTTC
CAWSAFVRDGNSYEQYF
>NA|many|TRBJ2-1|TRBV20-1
TGCAGTGCCCCCGGTATGGGGCTAAGGGGTGAGCAGTTCTTC
CSAPGMGLRGEQFF
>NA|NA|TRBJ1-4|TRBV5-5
TGTGCCAGCAGCTTGGGATCCGGAGTTGGATCAACTAATAAAAAACTGTTTTTT
CASSLGSGVGSTNKKLFF
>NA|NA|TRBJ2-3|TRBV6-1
TGTGCCAGCGCGAGCGGGTCTAGCACAGATACGCAGTATTTT
CASASGSSTDTQYF
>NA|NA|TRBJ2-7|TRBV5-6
TGTGCCAGCAGCTTGGGACTAGTGGTCTACGAGCAGTACTTC
CASSLGLVVYEQYF
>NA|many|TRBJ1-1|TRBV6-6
TGTGCCAGCAGTTACTCGAGGGGCGGAACTGAAGCTTTCTTT
CASSYSRGGTEAFF
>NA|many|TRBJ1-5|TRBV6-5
TGTGCCAGCAGTTACTCGATGCGGGGGCGTTGGGGTCAGCCCCAGCATTTT
CASSYSMRGRWGQPQHF
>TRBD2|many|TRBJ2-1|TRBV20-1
TGCAGTGCCCCCCTCTGGGCTAGCGGGAGAGAAGGTGAGCAGTTCTTC
CSAPLWASGREGEQFF
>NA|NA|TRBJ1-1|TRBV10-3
TGTGCCACGGCGACACAGCTGAACACTGAAGCTTCCTTT
CATATQLNTEASF
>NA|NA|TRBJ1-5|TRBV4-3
TGCGCCAGCAGCCTTACCAGGGATGACAATCAGCCCCAGCATTTT
CASSLTRDDNQPQHF
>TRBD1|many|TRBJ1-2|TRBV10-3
TGTGCCATCAGCCCAACCGGGACAGGGAGTGGTGGCTACACCTTC
CAISPTGTGSGGYTF
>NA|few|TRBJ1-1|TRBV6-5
TGTGCCAGCAGTTACTCATGGGGAAATGAAGCTTTCTTT
CASSYSWGNEAFF
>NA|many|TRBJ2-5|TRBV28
TGTGCCAGCAGTCAAGCCGTTAGGACGTTACAAGAGACCCAGTACTTC
CASSQAVRTLQETQYF
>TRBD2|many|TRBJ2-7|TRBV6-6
TGTGCCAGCAGTTACCCTGGGACTAGCCCCGGCGAGCAGTACTTC
CASSYPGTSPGEQYF
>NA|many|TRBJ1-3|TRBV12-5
TGTGCTAGTGGTTTGGACGGAAACTCTGGAAACACCATATATTTT
CASGLDGNSGNTIYF
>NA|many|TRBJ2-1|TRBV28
TGTGCCAGCAGTCCTACGACACCCTTCAATGAGCAGTTCTTC
CASSPTTPFNEQFF
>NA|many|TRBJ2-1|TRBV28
TGTGCCAGCAGTTTGGAGGTCTCCTACAATGAGCAGTTCTTC
CASSLEVSYNEQFF
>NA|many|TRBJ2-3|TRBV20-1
TGCAGTGCTACGGGACTTGATACGCAGTATTTT
CSATGLDTQYF
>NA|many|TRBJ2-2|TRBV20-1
TGCAGTGCGCTAGAGCCGTACACAGCGAACACCGGGGAGCTGTTTTTT
CSALEPYTANTGELFF
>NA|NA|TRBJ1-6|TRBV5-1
TGCGCCAGCAGCCGAGAGGGACACCTTAATTCACCCCTCCACTTT
CASSREGHLNSPLHF
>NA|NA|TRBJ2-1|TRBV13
TGTGCCAGCAGCTTGGGCAGGCCGGGCGAATTTTCCAATGAGCAGTTCTTC
CASSLGRPGEFSNEQFF
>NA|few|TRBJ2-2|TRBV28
TGTGCCAGCCAGGACATGTGGAACACCGGGGAGCTGTTTTTT
CASQDMWNTGELFF
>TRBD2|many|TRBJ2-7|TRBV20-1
TGCAGTGCTAGACTAGCGGGATACTACGAGCAGTACTTC
CSARLAGYYEQYF
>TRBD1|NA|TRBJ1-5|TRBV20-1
TGCAGTGCTGGGTTGTGGGGACAGGGAAACAATCAGCCCCAGCATTTT
CSAGLWGQGNNQPQHF
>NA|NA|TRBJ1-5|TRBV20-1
TGCAGTGCTTTGGGTAGTAGCAATCAGCCCCAGCATTTT
CSALGSSNQPQHF
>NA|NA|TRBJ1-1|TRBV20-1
TGCAGTGCTAGACCGACAGTGAACACTGAAGCTTTCTTT
CSARPTVNTEAFF
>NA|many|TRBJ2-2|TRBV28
TGTGCCAGCAGTTTAGCGGGATCAGTCACCGGGGAGCTGTTTTTT
CASSLAGSVTGELFF
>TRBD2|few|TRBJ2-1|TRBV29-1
TGCAGCGTTGGCCCGAGACTAGCGGGAGACAATGAGCAGTTCTTC
CSVGPRLAGDNEQFF
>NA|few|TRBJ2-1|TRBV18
TGTGCCAGCTCACCACCAGATCTAGCGCCTAGCTCCTACAATGAGCAGTTCTTC
CASSPPDLAPSSYNEQFF
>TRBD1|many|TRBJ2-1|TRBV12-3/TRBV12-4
TGTGCCAGCAGTTTACGGGACAGCTCCTTTTCTATACCCTACAATGAGCAGTTCTTC
CASSLRDSSFSIPYNEQFF
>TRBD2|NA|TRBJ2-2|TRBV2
TGTGCCAGCAGTTCCTTAGCGGGAGGCACCGGGGAGCTGTTTTTT
CASSSLAGGTGELFF
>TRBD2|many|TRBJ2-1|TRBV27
TGTGCCAGCAGTTTGGGTAGCGGGCCCCTCATCTACAATGAGCAGTTCTTC
CASSLGSGPLIYNEQFF
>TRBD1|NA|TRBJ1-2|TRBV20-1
TGCAGTGCTAGGATAGGACAGGGGGATGGCTACACCTTC
CSARIGQGDGYTF
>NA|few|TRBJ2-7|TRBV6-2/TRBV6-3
TGTGCCAGCAGTTTTACTAATGTCGGGAAACATACTTACGAGCAGTACTTC
CASSFTNVGKHTYEQYF
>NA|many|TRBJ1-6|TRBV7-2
TGTGCCAGCAGCTTAGATCTAAATTCACCCCTCCACTTT
CASSLDLNSPLHF